A selection of T cell receptor beta chains follows, all from one sample in a study of cytotoxic CD8 clonotypes in ibrutinib-treated CLL. TCRdb's table, derived via immunoSEQ multiplex PCR, lists solely in-frame clones and lacks some. Of approximately 15,000 clones detected, 70% to 90% appear once; the ten largest clones hold over 15%. Here the sequenced sample was PBMCs, taken before ibrutinib treatment. Source of these receptors: a human donor with chronic lymphocytic leukemia. CDR3s include the opening cysteine and the closing phenylalanine or tryptophan. D genes are given only for firm matches. Clone sizes are given selectively: once, few, many, or a class where the clone is expanded.

D	size	J	V	DNA	CDR3
.	few	TRBJ1-1	TRBV7-2	TGTGCCAGCAGCTTAGGGACAGAAGCTTTCTTT	CASSLGTEAFF
.	.	TRBJ2-5	TRBV6-5	TGTGCCAGCAGTTACTCATCGGGAGTAGGAGAGACCCAGTACTTC	CASSYSSGVGETQYF
TRBD1	.	TRBJ2-7	TRBV5-1	TGCGCCAGCAGGGCAGGACAGGAATCCTACGAGCAGTACTTC	CASRAGQESYEQYF
.	.	TRBJ1-2	TRBV6-5	TGTGCCAGCAGTTACGGGACGGAGAAGGGCTACACCTTC	CASSYGTEKGYTF
TRBD2	.	TRBJ2-5	TRBV2	TGTGCCAGCACCGGGACCCTAGCGGAAATATACCAAGAGACCCAGTACTTC	CASTGTLAEIYQETQYF
.	few	TRBJ2-7	TRBV6-5	TGTGCCAGCAGTTACGGGGATCCTCCCTACGAGCAGTACTTC	CASSYGDPPYEQYF
TRBD2	.	TRBJ2-1	TRBV2	TGTGCCAGCACCAAAAGCGGCCTAGCGGGAGTCGATGAGCAGTTCTTC	CASTKSGLAGVDEQFF
TRBD2	.	TRBJ2-1	TRBV7-2	TGTGCCAGCAGCCAGGGACTAGCGGGAGGGTATGAGCAGTTCTTC	CASSQGLAGGYEQFF
.	.	TRBJ2-7	TRBV5-6	TGTGCCAGCAGCTTGGGAGGGAGGCAGTACTTC	CASSLGGRQYF
.	.	TRBJ2-7	TRBV21-1	TGTGCCAGCAGCAAGTCAGGGCTTCCCCACTCCTACGAGCAGTACTTC	CASSKSGLPHSYEQYF
.	.	TRBJ1-2	TRBV7-9	TGTGCCAGCAGCCCGAGGGGAATCTATGGCTACACCTTC	CASSPRGIYGYTF
TRBD1	.	TRBJ1-4	TRBV25-1	TGTGCCAGCAGTGAGACAGGGCGGATGGGAGAAAAACTGTTTTTT	CASSETGRMGEKLFF
.	.	TRBJ2-7	TRBV29-1	TGCAGCGTTGAACTAACCGGACTAAGCTCCTACGAGCAGTACTTC	CSVELTGLSSYEQYF
.	.	TRBJ2-2	TRBV4-1	TGCGCCAGCAGCCAAGGAAACGGCAGGAGAGGCACCGGGGAGCTGTTTTTT	CASSQGNGRRGTGELFF
.	.	TRBJ2-5	TRBV5-1	TGCGCCAGCAGTACCGCAGGGGCCGCGGGGGAGACCCAGTACTTC	CASSTAGAAGETQYF
TRBD2	.	TRBJ2-1	TRBV7-3	TGTGCCAGCAGCTTAATGGCGGGAGGAGGCCTAAATGAGCAGTTCTTC	CASSLMAGGGLNEQFF
.	.	TRBJ2-2	TRBV27	TGTGCCATCGACCCGGACAGCTTGAACACCGGGGAGCTGTTTTTT	CAIDPDSLNTGELFF
.	.	TRBJ2-2	TRBV9	TGTGCCAGCAGCGTAGCGTCGGGGGGCGGCACCGGGGAGCTGTTTTTT	CASSVASGGGTGELFF
.	.	TRBJ2-1	TRBV5-1	TGCGCCAGCAGCCGAAATTGGAATGAGCAGTTCTTC	CASSRNWNEQFF
.	once	TRBJ1-1	TRBV28	TGTGCCAGCAGTCCCAGGGGAAACACTGAAGCTTTCTTT	CASSPRGNTEAFF
TRBD2	.	TRBJ2-7	TRBV4-1	TGCGCCAGCAGCCAAGATCATGGGACTAGCGGAGCGAAGTACTTC	CASSQDHGTSGAKYF
.	.	TRBJ1-2	TRBV28	TGTGCCAGCCGCACGGCCACAATCTATGGCTACACCTTC	CASRTATIYGYTF
.	.	TRBJ2-2	TRBV11-2	TGTGCCAGCAGCCCCGGGGGACCGGAGGGCCGACCCGGGGAGCTGTTTTTT	CASSPGGPEGRPGELFF
.	once	TRBJ2-7	TRBV28	TGTGCCAGCAGTTTGGCAGCAACCTACGAGCAGTACTTC	CASSLAATYEQYF
TRBD1	.	TRBJ2-6	TRBV30	TGTGCCTGGAGTCCCGGGACAGGGACTGGGGCCAACGTCCTGACTTTC	CAWSPGTGTGANVLTF
.	.	TRBJ2-4	TRBV28	TGTGCCAGCAGTTTATCTGGGATATACATTCAGTACTTC	CASSLSGIYIQYF
TRBD1	.	TRBJ2-7	TRBV9	TGTGCCAGCAGCAGGGACAGCTATTACGAGCAGTACTTC	CASSRDSYYEQYF
TRBD2	.	TRBJ2-7	TRBV28	TGTGCCAGCAGCCCTCGGGGAGGGCCGAACTACGAGCAGTACTTC	CASSPRGGPNYEQYF
.	.	TRBJ1-2	TRBV28	TGTGCCAGCACCGAGGTGGGGAGCAACTATGGCTACACCTTC	CASTEVGSNYGYTF
.	.	TRBJ1-5	TRBV9	TGTGCCAGCAGCGTAGGACCGTATCAGCCCCAGCATTTT	CASSVGPYQPQHF
.	.	TRBJ2-5	TRBV5-1	TGCGCCAGCAGCCGGGGACAATCCCAAGAGACCCAGTACTTC	CASSRGQSQETQYF
.	once	TRBJ1-4	TRBV25-1	TGTGCCAGCAGTGCAATGAACCCGGGACCTAATGAAAAACTGTTTTTT	CASSAMNPGPNEKLFF
TRBD1	.	TRBJ1-4	TRBV5-6	TGTGCCAGCAGCTTTTCGGGACAGGGGGATGAAAAACTGTTTTTT	CASSFSGQGDEKLFF
.	.	TRBJ2-1	TRBV7-3	TGTGCCAGCAGCTTAAATCTTCTAAGCTCCTACAATGAGCAGTTCTTC	CASSLNLLSSYNEQFF
TRBD2	.	TRBJ2-5	TRBV9	TGTGCCAGCAGCCCAACGGCGGGAGGGACAGAGACCCAGTACTTC	CASSPTAGGTETQYF
.	.	TRBJ2-7	TRBV7-2	TGTGCCAGCGGCCTTAGCTCCTACGAGCAGTACTTC	CASGLSSYEQYF
TRBD2	.	TRBJ2-3	TRBV28	TGTGCCAGCAGACTAAGCGGGAGGGGGTCTGGTACGCAGTATTTT	CASRLSGRGSGTQYF
TRBD2	.	TRBJ2-1	TRBV4-2	TGTGCCAGCAGCCGCCGCCCCGGGACTAGTAACTATGAGCAGTTCTTC	CASSRRPGTSNYEQFF
.	.	TRBJ2-1	TRBV29-1	TGCAGCGTTGAAATCCTGCAGACCAACAATGAGCAGTTCTTC	CSVEILQTNNEQFF
.	.	TRBJ2-3	TRBV7-2	TGTGCCAGCAGCTTAGCGGGAGGGGGAGATACGCAGTATTTT	CASSLAGGGDTQYF
.	.	TRBJ2-3	TRBV19	TGTGCCAGTTCGGACCGGGGGTCGTCTAGCACAGATACGCAGTATTTT	CASSDRGSSSTDTQYF
TRBD2	.	TRBJ2-1	TRBV7-3	TGTGCCAGCAGCTTAGGACTAGCGGTTACAGAGCAGTTCTTC	CASSLGLAVTEQFF
TRBD1	.	TRBJ1-1	TRBV30	TGTGCCTGGAGTGGCGGGACAGGGATTACTGAAGCTTTCTTT	CAWSGGTGITEAFF
TRBD2	.	TRBJ2-7	TRBV28	TGTGCCAGCAGTTTTGGACTAGCGGGAGTCTCCTACGAGCAGTACTTC	CASSFGLAGVSYEQYF
.	.	TRBJ1-1	TRBV19	TGTGCCAGTAGAGTTATCACGGTGAACACTGAAGCTTTCTTT	CASRVITVNTEAFF
.	.	TRBJ2-7	TRBV6-5	TGTGCCAGCAGTTACTCTGGTCCTACCTACGAGCAGTACTTC	CASSYSGPTYEQYF
.	.	TRBJ2-4	TRBV5-1	TGCGCCAGCAGCTATTCTGGAACCCGGGAAAACATTCAGTACTTC	CASSYSGTRENIQYF
.	.	TRBJ2-7	TRBV28	TGTGCCAGCACCCTAAGCCTCCAGGTTCTAGACTTC	CASTLSLQVLDF
.	.	TRBJ2-1	TRBV28	TGTGCCAGCAGTTTTCAGACATCCAATGAGCAGTTCTTC	CASSFQTSNEQFF
.	.	TRBJ2-1	TRBV9	TGTGCCAGCAGCCTTAGCAGTGGGATTTTATACAATGAGCAGTTCTTC	CASSLSSGILYNEQFF
.	.	TRBJ2-5	TRBV18	TGTGCCAGCTCACCCCCCCACGGGGAAGAGACCCAGTACTTC	CASSPPHGEETQYF
TRBD2	.	TRBJ2-7	TRBV19	TGTGCCAGTAGGGGACTAGCGGGAGCCTACGAGCAGTACTTC	CASRGLAGAYEQYF
.	.	TRBJ2-3	TRBV18	TGTGCCAGCTCACCGGGGCAGGACACAGATACGCAGTATTTT	CASSPGQDTDTQYF
.	medium-sized	TRBJ2-7	TRBV7-3	TGTGCCAGCAGCCCGACAGGTCGCTCTCTCGAGCAGTACTTC	CASSPTGRSLEQYF
.	.	TRBJ1-2	TRBV5-1	TGCGCCAGCCGTTCCCGGACGGCCGGTCTCGATGGCTACACCTTC	CASRSRTAGLDGYTF